A single sample gave rise to the 30 T cell receptor beta chains below, sequenced in a study of control samples from healthy donors and cancer patients. The method was immunoSEQ multiplex PCR; TCRdb's version includes in-frame clones alone and lacks a portion of them. Among about 180,000 clones listed, around 90% were seen once. Sequencing input: blood. Receptors originate from a woman in her fifties or sixties in good health.

V gene TRBV28 combines with J gene TRBJ1-2; 9 bases match TRBD1. V shed 2 bases, J shed 2 bases, and the junction held 0 bases outside the gene matches. The CDR3 is 14 amino acids. Germline V gene lookup returns CDR1 MDHEN and CDR2 SYDVKM. The CDR3 DNA is TGTGCCAGCAGTTTAACAGGGGGCAACTATGGCTACACCTTC. Translating it yields CASSLTGGNYGYTF.

The genes are TRBV7-8 and TRBJ1-5; TRBD1 matches at 8 bases. Trimming cost V 4 bases and J 4 bases; bases outside gene matches: 9. Germline V lookup: CDR1 SGHVS, CDR2 FQNEAQ. The CDR3 contains 16 residues. CDR3 in amino acids: CASSSGGQVINQPQHF. CDR3 in DNA: TGTGCCAGCAGCTCGGGGGGACAGGTGATTAATCAGCCCCAGCATTTT.

The chain links TRBV7-9 to TRBJ1-3; a possible D gene is TRBD1 (5 bases). The CDR3 is 16 amino acids. Deletions cut 5 bases from V and 4 bases from J, with 18 bases between. Germline lookup yields CDR1 SEHNR and CDR2 FQNEAQ (reference sequence). CDR3 residues: CASSPPGGGSGNTIYF. As DNA, the CDR3 is TGTGCCAGCAGCCCGCCCGGGGGGGGTTCCGGAAACACCATATATTTT. The variable domain in full, with the rest retrieved from reference TRBV7-9 and TRBJ1-3, is DTGVSQNPRHKITKRGQNVTFRCDPISEHNRLYWYRQTLGQGPEFLTYFQNEAQLEKSRLLSDRFSAERPKGSFSTLEIQRTEQGDSAMYLCASSPPGGGSGNTIYFGEGSWLTVV.

The rearrangement joins TRBV12-3 or TRBV12-4 to TRBJ1-6; D not resolved. V dropped 6 bases and J dropped 13 bases, with 10 bases sitting between them. The CDR3 extends over 11 amino acids. This CDR3 reads CASSLVRPLHF. The CDR3 DNA reads TGTGCCAGCAGCCTCGTGAGGCCCCTCCACTTT.

The chain uses TRBV28 and TRBJ1-1; D remains ambiguous. CDR3 length equals 14 residues. Between the trimmed V and J ends, which lost 1 base and 0 bases, there was a span of 6 bases. The germline V gene has CDR1 MDHEN and CDR2 SYDVKM. CDR3 loop: CASSLSGMNTEAFF. The CDR3 DNA sequence: TGTGCCAGCAGTTTATCCGGGATGAACACTGAAGCTTTCTTT.

The J gene is TRBJ2-5, the V gene TRBV5-4, with 11 positions matching TRBD1. Germline CDR1 SGHNT, CDR2 YYREEE (reference sequence). The CDR3 spans 17 residues. After removal of 2 bases from V and 3 bases from J, the junction contained 9 bases not matched to a gene. The CDR3 is CASSLMGTGGSKETQYF. Here the CDR3 DNA reads TGTGCCAGCAGCTTAATGGGGACAGGGGGTTCCAAAGAGACCCAGTACTTC.

This sequence joins TRBV6-5 and TRBJ1-4; D may be TRBD1 (6 bases). V was clipped by 8 bases and J by 2 bases, with 12 bases between them. Germline V lookup: CDR1 MNHEY, CDR2 SVGAGI. This CDR3 is 14 amino acids long. The CDR3 region has the DNA TGTGCCAGCGTCAGGGGATCGACTAATGAAAAACTGTTTTTT. It codes for CASVRGSTNEKLFF.

The chain links TRBV21-1 to TRBJ1-2. TRBV21-1 is a pseudogene. The CDR3 sequence is 16 residues long. CDR3 nucleotides: TGTGCCAGCAGCAAAGCGCGGGACACCTATAACTATGGCTACACCTTC. It specifies CASSKARDTYNYGYTF.

This chain uses TRBV7-9 with TRBJ1-1, with D hard to call. Germline CDR1 and CDR2: SEHNR and FQNEAQ (reference sequence). The V gene lost 3 bases and the J gene lost 5 bases, with 16 bases spanning the gap. The CDR3 length is 15 residues. The CDR3 region is CASSFLGLARTEAFF. In nucleotides, the CDR3 is TGTGCCAGCAGCTTTTTGGGATTGGCAAGAACTGAAGCTTTCTTT.

This clone was seen once. This chain connects TRBV4-3 to TRBJ2-1; 12 nucleotides line up with TRBD2. V was clipped by 3 bases and J by 2 bases; unmatched bases: 8. CDR3 length: 18 residues. CDR1 is LGHNA and CDR2 is YSLEER in the germline V gene. The CDR3: CASSQDPSGRAPYNEQFF. The CDR3 coding sequence is TGCGCCAGCAGCCAGGACCCTAGCGGGAGGGCCCCCTACAATGAGCAGTTCTTC.

CDR3 DNA: TGTGCCGCGGGGGGCGGAGAATCAGGCTACACCTTC. It specifies CAAGGGESGYTF. This chain connects TRBV28 to TRBJ1-2; possibly TRBD1 for D (6 bases). Germline loops: CDR1 MDHEN, CDR2 SYDVKM. Trimming removed 11 bases from V and 8 bases from J, with 18 bases in between. The CDR3 consists of 12 residues.

This rearrangement joins TRBV7-2 to TRBJ2-7; TRBD2 is a possible D gene (5 bases). Trimming stripped 1 base from V and 3 bases from J, with 13 bases between. The length of the CDR3 is 15 residues. Germline V gene lookup returns CDR1 SGHTA and CDR2 FQGNSA. This chain's CDR3 is CASSLGLPGYYEQYF. DNA for the CDR3: TGTGCCAGCAGCTTAGGGCTGCCGGGGTACTACGAGCAGTACTTC.

This clone was picked up many times. This CDR3 is also generated by other DNA sequences in the sample. The chain uses TRBV30 and TRBJ1-5; D not resolved. V dropped 0 bases and J dropped 4 bases, with 7 bases sitting between them. The CDR3 is 13 amino acids. The germline V gene encodes CDR1 GTSNPN and CDR2 SVGIG (reference sequence). CDR3: CAWSVQGNQPQHF. The DNA of the CDR3 is TGTGCCTGGAGTGTACAAGGAAATCAGCCCCAGCATTTT.

The chain is built from TRBV7-2 and TRBJ2-7, with 9 bases lining up with TRBD2. This CDR3 is built from 16 residues. Unmatched junction bases numbered 8, after V lost 0 bases and J lost 5 bases. Germline loops: CDR1 SGHTA, CDR2 FQGNSA. CDR3 coding DNA: TGTGCCAGCAGCTTAGCGCTCGCGGGGGGGCCCGACGAGCAGTACTTC. It codes for CASSLALAGGPDEQYF.

The chain is built from TRBV24-1 and TRBJ2-7, with 14 bases identical to TRBD2. Losses at the gene ends were 2 bases for V and 2 bases for J; bases not matched to a gene: 1. Germline values: CDR1 KGHDR, CDR2 SFDVKD. CDR3 length equals 16 residues. CDR3 DNA: TGTGCCACCAGTGATTGGGGACTAGCGGGAGCCTACGAGCAGTACTTC. Its translation is CATSDWGLAGAYEQYF.

The chain uses TRBV30 and TRBJ2-3; 7 bases map to TRBD2. After removal of 4 bases from V and 2 bases from J, the junction contained 9 bases not matched to a gene. The CDR3 runs to 15 residues. The germline CDR1 and CDR2 sequences are GTSNPN and SVGIG (reference sequence). CDR3 DNA: TGTGCCTGGACTAGACTAGCTCACAACACAGATACGCAGTATTTT. Protein: CAWTRLAHNTDTQYF. Variable domain in full (rest from reference TRBV30 and TRBJ2-3): SQTIHQWPATLVQPVGSPLSLECTVEGTSNPNLYWYRQAAGRGLQLLFYSVGIGQISSEVPQNLSASRPQDRQFILSSKKLLLSDSGFYLCAWTRLAHNTDTQYFGPGTRLTVL.

This clone was found once. V usage is TRBV9 and J usage is TRBJ2-3; no firm D call. Per the germline V gene, CDR1 is SGDLS and CDR2 is YYNGEE. V was trimmed by 4 bases and J by 1 base, leaving 4 bases between them. The length of the CDR3 is 12 residues. CDR3 nucleotides: TGTGCCAGCAGCTCCCGCACAGATACGCAGTATTTT. The encoded protein is CASSSRTDTQYF.

In DNA form, the CDR3 reads TGTGCCAGCAGCTTTTGGGACAGGGCGTATGGCTACACCTTC. Residues: CASSFWDRAYGYTF. V and J are TRBV7-9 and TRBJ1-2; 9 nucleotides align to TRBD1. V lost 3 bases and J lost 5; bases outside the gene matches: 4. There are 14 residues in the CDR3. Germline V gene data show CDR1 as SEHNR and CDR2 as FQNEAQ (reference sequence).

The chain links TRBV24-1 to TRBJ1-5, with a possible D match to TRBD1 (5 bases). From germline, CDR1 is KGHDR and CDR2 SFDVKD. V lost 2 bases to trimming and J lost 1 base, with 5 bases between them. This CDR3 spans 14 amino acids. CDR3: CATSDWDSNQPQHF. The CDR3 DNA reads TGTGCCACCAGTGATTGGGACAGCAATCAGCCCCAGCATTTT.

This clone was picked up one time. The chain employs TRBV30 and TRBJ2-2; D might be TRBD2 (5 bases). The V end lost 5 bases, the J end lost 5 bases, and 9 bases lay between the germline ends. The germline V gene encodes CDR1 GTSNPN and CDR2 SVGIG (reference sequence). The CDR3 loop spans 12 amino acids. The DNA for the CDR3 is TGTGCCTGGCAATGGGAGACCGGGGAGCTGTTTTTT. It translates to CAWQWETGELFF.

This chain uses TRBV11-2 with TRBJ1-2; D remains ambiguous. Germline V CDR1 and CDR2: SGHAT, FQNNGV. The V and J ends lost 6 bases and 4 bases respectively, with 12 bases between them. The CDR3 is 13 amino acids. CDR3: CASSLTQLYGYTF. CDR3 in DNA: TGTGCCAGCAGTCTAACGCAGCTCTATGGCTACACCTTC.

CDR3 in DNA: TGTGCCAGCAGTTTACTATTTACCACAGATACGCAGTATTTT. Encoded protein: CASSLLFTTDTQYF. The rearrangement uses TRBV27 and TRBJ2-3; D gene unclear. This CDR3 has 14 residues. Germline-derived CDR1 and CDR2 are MNHEY and SMNVEV (reference sequence). Trimming pared 2 bases from V and 2 bases from J, leaving 8 bases between.

The chain joins TRBV30 to TRBJ1-5; D ambiguous. The germline V gene has CDR1 GTSNPN and CDR2 SVGIG (reference sequence). V shed 0 bases and J shed 11 bases, with 23 bases lying between them. The CDR3 is 16 residues long. CDR3 in DNA: TGTGCCTGGAGTGTATTTACTCGGTCTGGGTTAACGACCCAGCATTTT. Its translation is CAWSVFTRSGLTTQHF.

The chain recombines TRBV27 with TRBJ2-7; 8 nucleotides align to TRBD2. The CDR3 is 15 amino acids. J gave up 12 bases and V 1 base, and 14 bases lay outside the gene matches. Germline V gene sequence: CDR1 MNHEY, CDR2 SMNVEV (reference sequence). The CDR3, as DNA: TGTGCCAGCAGTTTATTTTCTACGGGTGCGGGGGGCCTGTACTTC. As protein: CASSLFSTGAGGLYF.

This clone was seen only a few times. The genes are TRBV18 and TRBJ1-1; 7 bases align to TRBD1. After removal of 3 bases from V and 0 bases from J, the junction contained 7 bases not matched to a gene. The germline V gene encodes CDR1 KGHSH and CDR2 LQKENI. The CDR3 is 16 residues long. The CDR3 nucleotides are TGTGCCAGCTCACCGGACAGGAACATTCTGAACACTGAAGCTTTCTTT. It yields the protein CASSPDRNILNTEAFF. The variable domain in full, with the rest retrieved from reference TRBV18 and TRBJ1-1, is NAGVMQNPRHLVRRRGQEARLRCSPMKGHSHVYWYRQLPEEGLKFMVYLQKENIIDESGMPKERFSAEFPKEGPSILRIQQVVRGDSAAYFCASSPDRNILNTEAFFGQGTRLTVV.

The chain employs TRBV24-1 and TRBJ2-7; perhaps TRBD2 as D (7 bases). The CDR3 sequence is 13 residues long. Germline V gene sequence: CDR1 KGHDR, CDR2 SFDVKD. Trimming removed 9 bases from V and 5 bases from J, with 16 bases in between. The CDR3 reads CATLGGGRNEQYF. The CDR3 coding sequence is TGTGCCACCCTAGGGGGGGGGCGAAACGAGCAGTACTTC.

This sequence joins TRBV5-1 and TRBJ2-5; 8 bases align to TRBD2. J gave up 3 bases and V 3 bases, and 7 bases lay outside the gene matches. CDR1 and CDR2 (germline): SGHRS, YFSETQ. The CDR3 runs 15 residues. The CDR3 reads CASSSLGRGEETQYF. CDR3 bases: TGCGCCAGCAGCTCCCTCGGGCGGGGGGAAGAGACCCAGTACTTC.

The chain links TRBV9 to TRBJ2-5, with D perhaps matching TRBD2 (6 bases). Germline CDR1 SGDLS, CDR2 YYNGEE. V was shortened by 0 bases and J by 2 bases, with 14 bases between the two germline ends. This CDR3 spans 16 amino acids. Written as DNA, the CDR3 is TGTGCCAGCAGCGTAGTGGGTAGCGGACGACAAGAGACCCAGTACTTC. This encodes CASSVVGSGRQETQYF.

The chain links TRBV3-1 (or the pseudogene TRBV3-2) to TRBJ2-3; TRBD2 might be the D (5 bases). Germline V gene lookup returns CDR1 LGHDT and CDR2 YNNKEL (reference sequence). The CDR3 covers 15 residues. V dropped 1 base and J dropped 2 bases, with 10 bases sitting between them. The CDR3 DNA reads TGTGCCAGCAGCCAAGTAGGCGGGTTCACAGATACGCAGTATTTT. The encoded protein is CASSQVGGFTDTQYF.

A remark on this clone: The sample contains more than one DNA sequence encoding this CDR3. V usage is TRBV5-1 and J usage is TRBJ2-7; no clear D. This CDR3 is 12 amino acids long. V lost 0 bases, J lost 2 bases, and 3 bases lay in between. Germline V gene data show CDR1 as SGHRS and CDR2 as YFSETQ. The CDR3 sequence is CASSLDTYEQYF. CDR3 DNA sequence: TGCGCCAGCAGCTTGGACACCTACGAGCAGTACTTC.